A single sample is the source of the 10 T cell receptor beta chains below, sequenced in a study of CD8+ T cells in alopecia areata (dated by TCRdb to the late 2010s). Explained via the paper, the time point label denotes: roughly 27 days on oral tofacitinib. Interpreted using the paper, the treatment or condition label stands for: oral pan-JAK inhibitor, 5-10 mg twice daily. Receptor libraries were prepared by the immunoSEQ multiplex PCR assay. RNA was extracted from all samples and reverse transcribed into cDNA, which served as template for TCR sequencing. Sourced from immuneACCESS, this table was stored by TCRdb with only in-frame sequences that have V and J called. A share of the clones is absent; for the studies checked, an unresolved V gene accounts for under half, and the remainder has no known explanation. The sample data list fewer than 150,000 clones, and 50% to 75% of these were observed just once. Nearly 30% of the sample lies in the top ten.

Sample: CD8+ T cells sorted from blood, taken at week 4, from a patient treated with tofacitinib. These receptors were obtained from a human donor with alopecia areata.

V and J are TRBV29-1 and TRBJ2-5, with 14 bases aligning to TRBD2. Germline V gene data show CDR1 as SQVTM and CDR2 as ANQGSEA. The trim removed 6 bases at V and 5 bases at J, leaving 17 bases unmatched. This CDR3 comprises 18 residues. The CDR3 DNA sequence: TGCAGCGTCGTGGGACTAGCGGGGGAAAGTCAATTGTTGGAGACCCAGTACTTC. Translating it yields CSVVGLAGESQLLETQYF.

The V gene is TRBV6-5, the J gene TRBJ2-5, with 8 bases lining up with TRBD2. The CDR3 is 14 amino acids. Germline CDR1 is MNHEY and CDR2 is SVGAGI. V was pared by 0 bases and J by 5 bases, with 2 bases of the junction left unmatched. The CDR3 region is CASSYSRGAETQYF. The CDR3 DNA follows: TGTGCCAGCAGTTACTCGCGGGGGGCTGAGACCCAGTACTTC.

CDR3 sequence (DNA): TGCAGCGTTGAAGATCGAGGGGGGGACAGCCCCTACAATGAGCAGTTCTTC. Its translation is CSVEDRGGDSPYNEQFF. J is TRBJ2-1 and V is TRBV29-1; either TRBD1 or TRBD2 may fit D (7 bases each). Trimming removed 0 bases from V and 2 bases from J, with 17 bases in between. This CDR3 comprises 17 residues. From germline, CDR1 is SQVTM and CDR2 ANQGSEA.

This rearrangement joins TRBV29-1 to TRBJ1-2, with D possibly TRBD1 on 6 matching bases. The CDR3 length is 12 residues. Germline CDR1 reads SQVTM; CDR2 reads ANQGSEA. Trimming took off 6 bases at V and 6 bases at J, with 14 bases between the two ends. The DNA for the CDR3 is TGCAGCGTAGACGGAGGGGGAAATGGCTACACCTTC. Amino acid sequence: CSVDGGGNGYTF.

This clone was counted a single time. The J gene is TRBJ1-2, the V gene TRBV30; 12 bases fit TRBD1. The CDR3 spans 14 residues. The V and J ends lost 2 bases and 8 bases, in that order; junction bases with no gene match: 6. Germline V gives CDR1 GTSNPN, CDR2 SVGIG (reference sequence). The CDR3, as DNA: TGTGCCTGGAGTTCGGGACAGGGGGCGTTCGGCTACACCTTC. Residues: CAWSSGQGAFGYTF.

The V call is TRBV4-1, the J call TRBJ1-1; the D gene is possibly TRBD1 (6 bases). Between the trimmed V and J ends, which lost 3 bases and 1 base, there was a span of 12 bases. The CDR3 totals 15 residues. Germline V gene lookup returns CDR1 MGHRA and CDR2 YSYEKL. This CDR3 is CASSHIGGANTEAFF. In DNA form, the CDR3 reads TGCGCCAGCAGCCATATTGGGGGCGCGAACACTGAAGCTTTCTTT.

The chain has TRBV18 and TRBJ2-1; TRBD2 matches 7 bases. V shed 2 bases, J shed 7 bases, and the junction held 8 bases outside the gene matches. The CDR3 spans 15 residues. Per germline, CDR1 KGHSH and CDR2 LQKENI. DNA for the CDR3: TGTGCCAGCTCACCAGTTGGGGGGGATCGGAATGAGCAGTTCTTC. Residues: CASSPVGGDRNEQFF.

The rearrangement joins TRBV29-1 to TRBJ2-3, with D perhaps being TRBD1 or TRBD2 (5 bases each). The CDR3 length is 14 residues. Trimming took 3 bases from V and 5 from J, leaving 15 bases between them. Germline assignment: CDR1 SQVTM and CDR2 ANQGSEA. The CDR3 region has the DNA TGCAGCGTTGAGCGGGCCGACAGAGGAGATACGCAGTATTTT. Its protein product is CSVERADRGDTQYF.

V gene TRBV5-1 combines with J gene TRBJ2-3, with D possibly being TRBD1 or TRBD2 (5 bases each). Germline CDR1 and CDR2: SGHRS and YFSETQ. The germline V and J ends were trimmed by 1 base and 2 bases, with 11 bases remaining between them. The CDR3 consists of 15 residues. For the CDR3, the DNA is TGCGCCAGCAGCTTGTATCCGGGGCTCACAGATACGCAGTATTTT. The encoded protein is CASSLYPGLTDTQYF.

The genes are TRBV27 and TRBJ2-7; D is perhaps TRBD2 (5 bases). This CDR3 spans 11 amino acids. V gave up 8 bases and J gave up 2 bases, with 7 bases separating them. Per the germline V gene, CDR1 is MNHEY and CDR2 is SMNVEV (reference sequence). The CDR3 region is CASVGTYEQYF. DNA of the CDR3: TGTGCCAGCGTCGGGACCTACGAGCAGTACTTC.